The T cell receptor (beta chain) described here comes from a study of cytomegalovirus exposure and HLA in healthy donors. This CDR3 is 14 amino acids long. With 4 bases removed from V and 1 base from J, the gap between germline ends came to 11 bases. CDR1 is SGHDT and CDR2 is YYEEEE in the germline V gene. TCRdb's copy holds only in-frame clones and misses some; the assay was immunoSEQ multiplex PCR. The profile shows roughly 150,000 clones, roughly 90% of them singletons. J is TRBJ1-1 and V is TRBV5-6, with D possibly TRBD1 on 5 matching bases. The origin of this receptor is a woman younger than 30 in good health and CMV-seronegative. The sample consisted of PBMCs. CDR3 nucleotides: TGTGCCAGCAGCCCACCCACAGGGAACACTGAAGCTTTCTTT. Amino acids: CASSPPTGNTEAFF.